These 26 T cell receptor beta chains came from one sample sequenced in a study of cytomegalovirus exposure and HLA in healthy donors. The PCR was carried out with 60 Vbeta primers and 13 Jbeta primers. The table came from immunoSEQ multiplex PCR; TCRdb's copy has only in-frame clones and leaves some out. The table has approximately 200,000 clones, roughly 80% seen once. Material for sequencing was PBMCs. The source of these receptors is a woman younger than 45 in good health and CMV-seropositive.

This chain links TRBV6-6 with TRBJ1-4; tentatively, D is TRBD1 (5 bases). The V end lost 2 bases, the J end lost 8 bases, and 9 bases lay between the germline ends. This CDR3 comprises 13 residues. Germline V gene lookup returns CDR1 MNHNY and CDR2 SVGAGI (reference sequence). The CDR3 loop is CASSYQGGEKLFF. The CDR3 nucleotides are TGTGCCAGCAGTTACCAGGGTGGAGAAAAACTGTTTTTT.

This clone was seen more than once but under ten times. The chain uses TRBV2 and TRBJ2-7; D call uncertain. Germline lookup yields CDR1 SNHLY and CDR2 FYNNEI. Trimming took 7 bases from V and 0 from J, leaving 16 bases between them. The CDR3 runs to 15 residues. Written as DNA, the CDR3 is TGTGCCAGCATTCCGAGGAGCGATAACTCCTACGAGCAGTACTTC. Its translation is CASIPRSDNSYEQYF.

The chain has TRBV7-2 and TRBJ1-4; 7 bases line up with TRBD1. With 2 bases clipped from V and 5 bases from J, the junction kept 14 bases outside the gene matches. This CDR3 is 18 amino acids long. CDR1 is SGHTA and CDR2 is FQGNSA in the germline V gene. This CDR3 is CASSLNQTPTGTNEKLFF. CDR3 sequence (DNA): TGTGCCAGCAGCTTAAACCAGACCCCGACAGGGACCAATGAAAAACTGTTTTTT.

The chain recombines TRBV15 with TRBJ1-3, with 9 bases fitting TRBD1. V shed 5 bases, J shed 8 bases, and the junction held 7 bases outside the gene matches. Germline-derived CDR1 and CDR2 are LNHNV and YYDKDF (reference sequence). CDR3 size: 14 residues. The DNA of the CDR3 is TGTGCCACCAGCGGCGGACAGGGGAGACACACCATATATTTT. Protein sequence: CATSGGQGRHTIYF.

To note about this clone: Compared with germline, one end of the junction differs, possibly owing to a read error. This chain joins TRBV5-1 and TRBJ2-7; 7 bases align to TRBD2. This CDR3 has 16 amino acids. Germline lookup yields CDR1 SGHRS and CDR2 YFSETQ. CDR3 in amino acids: CASSLSRGSFSDEQYF. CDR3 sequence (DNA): TGCGCCAGCAGCTTGTCCCGCGGGAGTTTCTCCGACGAGCAGTACTTC.

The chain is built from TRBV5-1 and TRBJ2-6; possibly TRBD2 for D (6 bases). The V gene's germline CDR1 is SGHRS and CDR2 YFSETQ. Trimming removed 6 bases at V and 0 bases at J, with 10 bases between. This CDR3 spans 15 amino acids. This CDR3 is CASMEGSSGANVLTF. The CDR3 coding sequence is TGCGCCAGCATGGAGGGATCCTCTGGGGCCAACGTCCTGACTTTC.

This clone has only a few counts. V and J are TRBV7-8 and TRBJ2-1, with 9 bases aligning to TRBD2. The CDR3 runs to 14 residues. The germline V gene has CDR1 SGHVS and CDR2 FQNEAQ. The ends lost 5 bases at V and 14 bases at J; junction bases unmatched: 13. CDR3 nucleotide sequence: TGTGCCAGCAGCCACGATAAGAGTCAGCGGGGGGAGTTCTTC. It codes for CASSHDKSQRGEFF.

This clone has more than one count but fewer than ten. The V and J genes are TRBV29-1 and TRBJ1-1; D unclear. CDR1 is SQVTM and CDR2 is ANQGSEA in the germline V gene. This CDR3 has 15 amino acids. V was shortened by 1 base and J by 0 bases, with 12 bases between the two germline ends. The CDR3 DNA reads TGCAGCGTTGAAGGGCGACTACGGCTGAACACTGAAGCTTTCTTT. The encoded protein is CSVEGRLRLNTEAFF. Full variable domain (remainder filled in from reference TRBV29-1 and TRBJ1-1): SAVISQKPSRDICQRGTSLTIQCQVDSQVTMMFWYRQQPGQSLTLIATANQGSEATYESGFVIDKFPISRPNLTFSTLTVSNMSPEDSSIYLCSVEGRLRLNTEAFFGQGTRLTVV.

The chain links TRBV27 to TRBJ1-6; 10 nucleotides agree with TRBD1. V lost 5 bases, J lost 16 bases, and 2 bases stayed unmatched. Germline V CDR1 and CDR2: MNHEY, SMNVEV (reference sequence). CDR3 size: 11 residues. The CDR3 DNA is TGTGCCAGCAGTGACAGGGGGCAACTCCACTTT. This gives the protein CASSDRGQLHF.

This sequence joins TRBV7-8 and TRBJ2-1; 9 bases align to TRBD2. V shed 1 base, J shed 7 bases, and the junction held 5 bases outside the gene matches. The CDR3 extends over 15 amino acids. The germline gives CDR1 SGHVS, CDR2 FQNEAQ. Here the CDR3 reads CASSLGAGGPNEQFF. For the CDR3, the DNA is TGTGCCAGCAGCTTAGGGGCGGGGGGGCCGAATGAGCAGTTCTTC.

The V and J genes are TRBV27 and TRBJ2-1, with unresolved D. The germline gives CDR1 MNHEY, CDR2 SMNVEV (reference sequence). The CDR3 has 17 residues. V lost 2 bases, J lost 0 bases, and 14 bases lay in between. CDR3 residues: CASSLSPTVYSYNEQFF. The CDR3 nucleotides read TGTGCCAGCAGTTTAAGTCCAACAGTGTACTCCTACAATGAGCAGTTCTTC.

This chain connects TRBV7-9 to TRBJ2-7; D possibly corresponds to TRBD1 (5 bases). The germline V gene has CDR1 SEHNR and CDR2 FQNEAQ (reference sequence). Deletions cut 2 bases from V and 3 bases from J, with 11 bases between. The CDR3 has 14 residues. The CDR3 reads CASSLIARDYEQYF. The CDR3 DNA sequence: TGTGCCAGCAGCTTAATCGCCAGGGACTACGAGCAGTACTTC. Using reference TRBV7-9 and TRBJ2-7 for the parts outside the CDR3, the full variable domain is DTGVSQNPRHKITKRGQNVTFRCDPISEHNRLYWYRQTLGQGPEFLTYFQNEAQLEKSRLLSDRFSAERPKGSFSTLEIQRTEQGDSAMYLCASSLIARDYEQYFGPGTRLTVT.

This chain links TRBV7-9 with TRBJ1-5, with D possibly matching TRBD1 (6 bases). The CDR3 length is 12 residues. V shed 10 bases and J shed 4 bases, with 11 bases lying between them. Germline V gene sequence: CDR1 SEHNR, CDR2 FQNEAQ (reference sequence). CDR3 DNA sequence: TGTGCCACCCAGGGGATGAATCAGCCCCAGCATTTT. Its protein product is CATQGMNQPQHF.

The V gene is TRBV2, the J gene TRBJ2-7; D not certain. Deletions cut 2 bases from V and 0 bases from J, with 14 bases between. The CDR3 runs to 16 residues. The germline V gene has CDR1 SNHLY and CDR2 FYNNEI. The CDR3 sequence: CASSESATRSSYEQYF. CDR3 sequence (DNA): TGTGCCAGCAGTGAATCCGCTACTCGGAGCTCCTACGAGCAGTACTTC.

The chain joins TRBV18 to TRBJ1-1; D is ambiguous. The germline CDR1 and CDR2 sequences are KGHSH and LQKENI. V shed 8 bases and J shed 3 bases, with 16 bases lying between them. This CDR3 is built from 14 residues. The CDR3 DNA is TGTGCCAGCCTCACACCGAGGTGGGACACTGAAGCTTTCTTT. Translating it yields CASLTPRWDTEAFF.

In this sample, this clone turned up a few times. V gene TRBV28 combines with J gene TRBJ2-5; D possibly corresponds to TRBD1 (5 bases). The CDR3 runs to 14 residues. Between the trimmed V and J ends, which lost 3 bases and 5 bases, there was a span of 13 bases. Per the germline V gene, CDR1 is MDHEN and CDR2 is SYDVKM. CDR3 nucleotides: TGTGCCAGCAGTTTGTCAGGGTCGTGGGAGACCCAGTACTTC. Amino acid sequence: CASSLSGSWETQYF.

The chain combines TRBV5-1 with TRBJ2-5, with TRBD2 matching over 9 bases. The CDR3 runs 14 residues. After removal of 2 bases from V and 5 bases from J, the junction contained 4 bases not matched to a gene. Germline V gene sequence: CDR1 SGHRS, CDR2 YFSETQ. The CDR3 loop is CASSLSGRMETQYF. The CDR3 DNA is TGCGCCAGCAGCTTAAGCGGGAGGATGGAGACCCAGTACTTC.

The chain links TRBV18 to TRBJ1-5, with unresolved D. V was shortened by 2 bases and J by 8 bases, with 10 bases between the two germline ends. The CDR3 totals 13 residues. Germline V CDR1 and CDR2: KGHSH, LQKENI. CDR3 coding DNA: TGTGCCAGCTCACCAAAGGGAGCTGAGCCCCAGCATTTT. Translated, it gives CASSPKGAEPQHF.

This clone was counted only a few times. CDR3 DNA sequence: TGTGCCAGCAGCCCGCCGGGACAGGGTGGAATCCGAGAAAAACTGTTTTTT. Its translation is CASSPPGQGGIREKLFF. The chain combines TRBV7-9 with TRBJ1-4, with 9 positions matching TRBD1. Trimming removed 5 bases from V and 8 bases from J; junction bases left unmatched: 15. Germline-derived CDR1 and CDR2 are SEHNR and FQNEAQ (reference sequence). The CDR3 is 17 residues long.

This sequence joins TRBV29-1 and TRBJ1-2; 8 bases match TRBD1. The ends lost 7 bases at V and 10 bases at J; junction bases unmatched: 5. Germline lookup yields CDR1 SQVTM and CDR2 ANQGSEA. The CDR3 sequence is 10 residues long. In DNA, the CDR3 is TGCAGCGCATGGGACAGGTCCTACACCTTC. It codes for CSAWDRSYTF. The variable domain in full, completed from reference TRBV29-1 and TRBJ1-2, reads SAVISQKPSRDICQRGTSLTIQCQVDSQVTMMFWYRQQPGQSLTLIATANQGSEATYESGFVIDKFPISRPNLTFSTLTVSNMSPEDSSIYLCSAWDRSYTFGSGTRLTVV.

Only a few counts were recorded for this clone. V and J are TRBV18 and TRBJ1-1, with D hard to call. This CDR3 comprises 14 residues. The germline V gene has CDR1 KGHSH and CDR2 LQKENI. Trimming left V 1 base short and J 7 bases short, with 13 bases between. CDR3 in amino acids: CASSPRGRVVEAFF. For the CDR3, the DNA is TGTGCCAGCTCACCACGCGGGCGCGTCGTTGAAGCTTTCTTT.

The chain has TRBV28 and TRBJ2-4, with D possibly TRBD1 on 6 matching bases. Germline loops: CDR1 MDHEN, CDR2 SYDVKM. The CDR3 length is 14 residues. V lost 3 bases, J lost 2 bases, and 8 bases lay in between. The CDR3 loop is CASSFGGSKNIQYF. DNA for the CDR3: TGTGCCAGCAGTTTTGGGGGCTCCAAAAACATTCAGTACTTC. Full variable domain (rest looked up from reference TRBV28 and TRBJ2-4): DVKVTQSSRYLVKRTGEKVFLECVQDMDHENMFWYRQDPGLGLRLIYFSYDVKMKEKGDIPEGYSVSREKKERFSLILESASTNQTSMYLCASSFGGSKNIQYFGAGTRLSVL.

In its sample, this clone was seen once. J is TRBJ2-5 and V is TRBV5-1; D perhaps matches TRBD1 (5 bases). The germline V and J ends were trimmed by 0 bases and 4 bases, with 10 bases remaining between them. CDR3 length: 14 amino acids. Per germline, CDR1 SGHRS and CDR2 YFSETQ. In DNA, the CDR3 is TGCGCCAGCAGCTTGGGTCCAGGGCCAGAGACCCAGTACTTC. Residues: CASSLGPGPETQYF.

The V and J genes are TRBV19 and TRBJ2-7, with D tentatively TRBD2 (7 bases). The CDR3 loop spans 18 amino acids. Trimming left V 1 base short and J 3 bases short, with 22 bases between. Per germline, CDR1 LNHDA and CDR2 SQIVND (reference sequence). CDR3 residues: CASSIASGTNQGHYEQYF. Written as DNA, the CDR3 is TGTGCCAGTAGTATAGCGAGCGGGACCAACCAGGGACACTACGAGCAGTACTTC.

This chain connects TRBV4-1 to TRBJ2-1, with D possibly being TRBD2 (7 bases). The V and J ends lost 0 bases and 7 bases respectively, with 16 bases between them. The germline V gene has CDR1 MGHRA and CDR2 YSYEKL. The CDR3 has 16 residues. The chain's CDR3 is CASSQEGPRGRNEQFF. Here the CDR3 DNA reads TGCGCCAGCAGCCAAGAGGGTCCGCGGGGGCGGAATGAGCAGTTCTTC.

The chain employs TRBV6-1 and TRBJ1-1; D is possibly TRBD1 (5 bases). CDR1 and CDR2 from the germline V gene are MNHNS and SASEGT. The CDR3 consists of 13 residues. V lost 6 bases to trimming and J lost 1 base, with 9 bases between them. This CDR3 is CASRVGQNTEAFF. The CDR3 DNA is TGTGCCAGCAGGGTTGGACAGAACACTGAAGCTTTCTTT.